Below are 9 T cell receptor beta chains sequenced from a single sample in a study of OX40 agonist ivuxolimab in advanced cancers. Data came from immunoSEQ multiplex PCR; TCRdb stores just in-frame clones and leaves some out. This table holds about 54,000 clones, 84% found once. This specimen was CD4+ or CD8+ T cells sorted from blood, taken in a trial of the OX40 agonist ivuxolimab. The source of these receptors is an adult with an advanced solid tumor such as melanoma, head and neck, liver or kidney cancer.

The chain uses TRBV6-5 and TRBJ1-2; D gene ambiguous. The V gene lost 7 bases and the J gene lost 4 bases, with 7 bases spanning the gap. CDR3 length: 11 residues. Germline V gives CDR1 MNHEY, CDR2 SVGAGI. The CDR3 sequence is CASTGTYGYTF. The CDR3 nucleotides are TGTGCCAGCACAGGCACCTATGGCTACACCTTC.

The V gene is TRBV30, the J gene TRBJ1-4; possible D gene TRBD1, 5 bases. Deletions cut 1 base from V and 8 bases from J, with 14 bases between. This CDR3 contains 14 residues. Germline V CDR1 and CDR2: GTSNPN, SVGIG (reference sequence). The CDR3, as DNA: TGTGCCTGGAGTGCGGGGACCAAGGGGGAAAAACTGTTTTTT. This gives the protein CAWSAGTKGEKLFF.

V and J are TRBV19 and TRBJ2-1; TRBD1 aligns across 8 bases. Germline loops: CDR1 LNHDA, CDR2 SQIVND (reference sequence). V dropped 2 bases and J dropped 6; count of bases not matched to a gene: 3. The CDR3 sequence is 14 residues long. The CDR3, as DNA: TGTGCCAGTAGTATAACAGGGGGTCGCAATGAGCAGTTCTTC. Translating gives CASSITGGRNEQFF.

This clone appeared a few times. The chain carries TRBV5-1 and TRBJ1-3; D remains ambiguous. The CDR3 consists of 12 residues. Germline CDR1 SGHRS, CDR2 YFSETQ. V was trimmed by 4 bases and J by 2 bases, leaving 4 bases between them. For the CDR3, the DNA is TGCGCCAGCAGCGAGGCTGGAAACACCATATATTTT. Its translation is CASSEAGNTIYF.

The rearrangement links TRBV30 to TRBJ1-2; 10 positions agree with TRBD1. The CDR3 is 13 residues long. The trim removed 5 bases at V and 4 bases at J, leaving 4 bases unmatched. The germline V gene has CDR1 GTSNPN and CDR2 SVGIG (reference sequence). Written as DNA, the CDR3 is TGTGCCTGGGTGACAGGGGGCAGCTATGGCTACACCTTC. It translates to CAWVTGGSYGYTF.

This rearrangement joins TRBV11-3 to TRBJ2-1, with 9 bases aligning to TRBD2. There are 16 residues in the CDR3. Unmatched junction bases numbered 8, after V lost 0 bases and J lost 8 bases. The germline gives CDR1 SGHNT, CDR2 YENEEA. This chain's CDR3 is CASSLDGREGQDEQFF. In DNA form, the CDR3 reads TGTGCCAGCAGCTTAGATGGGCGGGAGGGCCAAGATGAGCAGTTCTTC.

The rearrangement links TRBV28 to TRBJ2-7, with D maybe TRBD1 (5 bases). Germline values: CDR1 MDHEN, CDR2 SYDVKM. This CDR3 has 13 residues. Trimming stripped 10 bases from V and 5 bases from J, with 18 bases between. The CDR3 DNA sequence: TGTGCCACGCACGGACCAGGGATCGACGAGCAGTACTTC. Its protein product is CATHGPGIDEQYF.

This sequence joins TRBV7-2 and TRBJ2-5; D call uncertain. This CDR3 has 13 residues. CDR1 SGHTA and CDR2 FQGNSA come from the germline V gene. V lost 3 bases and J 5 bases, leaving 10 bases between the germline ends. The CDR3 region has the DNA TGTGCCAGCAGCTTTTCCATCGGGGAGACCCAGTACTTC. Its protein product is CASSFSIGETQYF.

This rearrangement joins TRBV15 to TRBJ2-1; D remains ambiguous. Germline V CDR1 and CDR2: LNHNV, YYDKDF (reference sequence). V dropped 3 bases and J dropped 0 bases, with 12 bases sitting between them. There are 16 residues in the CDR3. DNA for the CDR3: TGTGCCACCAGCAGTGAAAGCACCGGCTCCTACAATGAGCAGTTCTTC. Translating gives CATSSESTGSYNEQFF.